This T cell receptor (beta chain) emerged from a study of T-cell reconstitution after alpha-beta-depleted transplantation in children. This clonotype appeared a few times. With 4 bases removed from V and 4 bases from J, the gap between germline ends came to 14 bases. Germline CDR1 is MNHEY and CDR2 is SVGEGT. The length of the CDR3 is 15 residues. The library targeted TCRbeta and was prepared with unique molecular identifiers. TCRdb passed the PCR reads through MiXCR, listing each CDR3 protein once. The sample consists of 800,000 to 1,000,000 distinct CDR3 sequences, under 30% of them appearing once. The receptor was derived from a boy younger than two who had a stem cell transplant for SCID, so the T cells may come from the graft donor. The sample in question was PBMCs, mostly from graft donor cells, obtained 360 days after TCRalphabeta/CD19-depleted stem cell transplant. The rearrangement uses TRBV6-2 or TRBV6-3 and TRBJ2-1; D could derive from TRBD1 or TRBD2 (5 bases each). DNA of the CDR3: TGTGCCAGCAGTTCGGGACGGCTTTCTTACAATGAGCAGTTCTTC. Its protein product is CASSSGRLSYNEQFF.